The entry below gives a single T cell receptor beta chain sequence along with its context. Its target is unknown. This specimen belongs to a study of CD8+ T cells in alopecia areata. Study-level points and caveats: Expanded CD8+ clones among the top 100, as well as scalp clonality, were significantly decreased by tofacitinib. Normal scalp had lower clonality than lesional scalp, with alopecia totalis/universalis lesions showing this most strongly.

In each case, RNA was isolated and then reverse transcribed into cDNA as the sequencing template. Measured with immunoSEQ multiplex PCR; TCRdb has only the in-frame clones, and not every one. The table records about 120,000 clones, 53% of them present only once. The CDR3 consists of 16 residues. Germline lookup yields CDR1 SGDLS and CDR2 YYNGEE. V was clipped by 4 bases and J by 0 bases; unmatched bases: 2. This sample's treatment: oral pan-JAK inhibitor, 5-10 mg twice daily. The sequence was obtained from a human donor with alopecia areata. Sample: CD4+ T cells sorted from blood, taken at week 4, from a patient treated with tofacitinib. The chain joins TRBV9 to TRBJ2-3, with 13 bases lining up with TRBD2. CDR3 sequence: CASSSGLAGSTDTQYF. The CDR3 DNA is TGTGCCAGCAGCTCGGGACTAGCGGGGAGCACAGATACGCAGTATTTT. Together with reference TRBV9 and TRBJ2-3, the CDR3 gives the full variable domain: DSGVTQTPKHLITATGQRVTLRCSPRSGDLSVYWYQQSLDQGLQFLIQYYNGEERAKGNILERFSAQQFPDLHSELNLSSLELGDSALYFCASSSGLAGSTDTQYFGPGTRLTVL.